The rows below give T cell receptor beta chains drawn from one sample of a study of blood T cell repertoires in COVID-19. Produced via immunoSEQ multiplex PCR; TCRdb's table is partial and in-frame only. The profile covers approximately 74,000 clones, with 75% to 85% appearing a single time and over 45% taken by the ten largest. Sequenced input: peripheral blood. These receptors originate from a human donor in a cohort sampled during active COVID-19. Both conserved end residues are part of each CDR3. Each record gives: J gene, V gene, CDR3 protein.

J: TRBJ1-4
V: TRBV6-6
CDR3: CASSYAGQGINEKLFF

J: TRBJ1-2
V: TRBV30
CDR3: CAWSTSRTSNTF

J: TRBJ2-7
V: TRBV27
CDR3: CASSFNTGAYEQYF

J: TRBJ2-7
V: TRBV6-5
CDR3: CASSPQGYEQYF

J: TRBJ2-7
V: TRBV4-2
CDR3: CASSQDSLIGTSGSLYEQYF

J: TRBJ2-7
V: TRBV24-1
CDR3: CATSDWRAEQYF

J: TRBJ2-4
V: TRBV3-1/TRBV3-2
CDR3: CASRPWTGAKNIQYF

J: TRBJ1-1
V: TRBV6-1
CDR3: CASSETIKTEAFF

J: TRBJ2-4
V: TRBV27
CDR3: CASSQLVGVAKNIQYF

J: TRBJ1-1
V: TRBV12-3/TRBV12-4
CDR3: CASSFLEYTEAFF

J: TRBJ2-5
V: TRBV25-1
CDR3: CASSEFPQETQYF

J: TRBJ1-2
V: TRBV27
CDR3: CASRRDRNYGYTF

J: TRBJ2-1
V: TRBV7-6
CDR3: CASSIQQRTVLGEQFF

J: TRBJ2-7
V: TRBV19
CDR3: CASGPGQAYEQYF

J: TRBJ1-2
V: TRBV7-9
CDR3: CASSLATEAGYTF

J: TRBJ1-1
V: TRBV7-9
CDR3: CASSLSQKAFF

J: TRBJ2-5
V: TRBV25-1
CDR3: CASSDPRTVQETQYF

J: TRBJ1-1
V: TRBV24-1
CDR3: CATKGDSGTEAFF

J: TRBJ1-6
V: TRBV5-6
CDR3: CASSRRTGADSPLHF

J: TRBJ2-1
V: TRBV9
CDR3: CASSLTGTSGRAAYNEQFF

J: TRBJ2-7
V: TRBV6-5
CDR3: CASSSLGVFLSYEQYF

J: TRBJ1-5
V: TRBV28
CDR3: CASSLRPSGPQHF

J: TRBJ1-2
V: TRBV5-1
CDR3: CASSSTGPGGYTF